The 9 T cell receptor beta chains below all came from one sample that was sequenced in a study of blood T cell repertoires in COVID-19. Libraries were prepared by immunoSEQ multiplex PCR; TCRdb keeps only in-frame clonotypes and omits some of them. The sample carries roughly 300,000 clones, approximately 90% recorded once. Input material: PBMCs or T cells enriched from blood (not recorded which). These receptor sequences come from a woman aged 40 to 49 with acute COVID-19.

The chain carries TRBV5-1 and TRBJ2-3, with D uncertain. With 1 base removed from V and 2 bases from J, the gap between germline ends came to 11 bases. Germline V gene sequence: CDR1 SGHRS, CDR2 YFSETQ. This CDR3 is 15 amino acids long. CDR3 bases: TGCGCCAGCAGCTTGTACCGGTCGGTCACAGATACGCAGTATTTT. It codes for CASSLYRSVTDTQYF.

The V call is TRBV6-5, the J call TRBJ1-6, with unresolved D. Germline loops: CDR1 MNHEY, CDR2 SVGAGI. There are 12 residues in the CDR3. V was pared by 6 bases and J by 6 bases, with 6 bases between. CDR3 loop: CASRGPNSPLHF. CDR3 DNA sequence: TGTGCCAGCAGGGGCCCTAATTCACCCCTCCACTTT.

The V and J genes are TRBV5-4 and TRBJ2-5, with TRBD1 matching over 8 bases. The CDR3 is made up of 14 amino acids. CDR1 and CDR2 from the germline V gene are SGHNT and YYREEE (reference sequence). The trim removed 4 bases at V and 8 bases at J, leaving 10 bases unmatched. The CDR3 DNA sequence: TGTGCCAGCAGCGATAGCCGGGACAGGCCTACCCAGTACTTC. Its translation: CASSDSRDRPTQYF.

This chain joins TRBV28 and TRBJ1-6; D gene uncertain. The CDR3 is made up of 18 amino acids. V was pared by 2 bases and J by 0 bases, with 14 bases between. Germline V gene lookup returns CDR1 MDHEN and CDR2 SYDVKM. The CDR3 protein is CASSLQAFSSSYNSPLHF. As DNA, the CDR3 is TGTGCCAGCAGTTTACAGGCTTTCTCGAGCTCCTATAATTCACCCCTCCACTTT. Using reference TRBV28 and TRBJ1-6 for the parts outside the CDR3, the full variable domain is DVKVTQSSRYLVKRTGEKVFLECVQDMDHENMFWYRQDPGLGLRLIYFSYDVKMKEKGDIPEGYSVSREKKERFSLILESASTNQTSMYLCASSLQAFSSSYNSPLHFGNGTRLTVT.

The CDR3 here is CASSSGGAGEKLFF. The CDR3 bases are TGTGCCAGCAGCTCAGGGGGCGCTGGTGAAAAACTGTTTTTT. The J gene is TRBJ1-4, the V gene TRBV5-8; 8 bases are shared with TRBD1. Germline V gene data show CDR1 as SGHTS and CDR2 as YDEGEE. The CDR3 covers 14 residues. Losses at the gene ends were 3 bases for V and 7 bases for J; bases not matched to a gene: 5.

The chain joins TRBV28 to TRBJ2-7; 9 nucleotides match TRBD1. Looked up from germline, CDR1 is MDHEN and CDR2 is SYDVKM. CDR3 length: 15 residues. V lost 5 bases, J lost 1 base, and 6 bases stayed unmatched. This CDR3 reads CASSRQGGGSYEQYF. In nucleotides, the CDR3 is TGTGCCAGCAGTAGACAGGGGGGGGGTTCCTACGAGCAGTACTTC.

The chain links TRBV7-2 to TRBJ2-1; tentative D call: TRBD1 (5 bases). CDR1 and CDR2 from the germline V gene are SGHTA and FQGNSA. This CDR3 is 15 amino acids long. V dropped 3 bases and J dropped 5 bases, with 14 bases sitting between them. This CDR3 is CASSFDRAMDNEQFF. The DNA of the CDR3 is TGTGCCAGCAGCTTCGACAGAGCTATGGACAATGAGCAGTTCTTC.

V gene TRBV7-2 combines with J gene TRBJ1-3; 7 bases agree with TRBD1. Germline-derived CDR1 and CDR2 are SGHTA and FQGNSA. The CDR3 sequence is 15 residues long. V was clipped by 5 bases and J by 4 bases; unmatched bases: 8. DNA for the CDR3: TGTGCCAGCAGCCAGCACAGGGGAACCGGAAACACCATATATTTT. Its protein product is CASSQHRGTGNTIYF.

This clone was counted a few times. This CDR3 reads CASSFDRGTEAFF. As DNA, the CDR3 is TGTGCCAGCAGCTTTGACCGGGGCACTGAAGCTTTCTTT. J is TRBJ1-1 and V is TRBV7-9; D uncertain. Germline V lookup: CDR1 SEHNR, CDR2 FQNEAQ (reference sequence). The CDR3 is 13 amino acids. Trimming cost V 3 bases and J 4 bases, with 9 bases left between them.